This T cell receptor (beta chain) was recovered during a study of STAT3 mutations in large granular lymphocyte leukemia. Study-wide points: In T-cell large granular lymphocyte leukemia, about half of patients showed multiple immunodominant subclonotypes.

The V segment lost 4 bases and the J segment 2 bases; nucleotides outside the gene matches: 6. CDR3 length equals 15 residues. CDR1 is MGHRA, CDR2 YSYEKL, per germline. Data came from immunoSEQ multiplex PCR; TCRdb stores just in-frame clones and leaves some out. The data show 10,000 to 15,000 clones, with about 90% seen just once and roughly an eighth held by the top ten. A note on this clone: Antigen specificity is unknown.

The V gene is TRBV4-1, the J gene TRBJ2-3; TRBD2 matches 7 bases. The receptor comes from a human donor with T large granular lymphocyte leukemia. Some clones in this sample may be carry-over from other donors' samples. The specimen was PBMCs. This CDR3 is CASSLGGEYTDTQYF. The CDR3 coding sequence is TGCGCCAGCAGCCTTGGGGGGGAGTACACAGATACGCAGTATTTT.